The clone carrying this TCR beta chain was observed a handful of times. This sample is drawn from a study of OX40 agonist ivuxolimab in advanced cancers. Only in-frame clones appear in the TCRdb table, and some are missing; sequencing was by immunoSEQ multiplex PCR. The data show more than 25,000 clones, roughly 71% seen once. Trimming pared 4 bases from V and 2 bases from J, leaving 5 bases between. Germline V CDR1 and CDR2: SGHNT, YYREEE (reference sequence). The CDR3 has 12 residues. V gene TRBV5-4 combines with J gene TRBJ2-3; D gene uncertain. The TCR sequence derives from an adult with an advanced solid tumor such as melanoma, head and neck, liver or kidney cancer. Sequenced material: CD4+ or CD8+ T cells sorted from blood, taken in a trial of the OX40 agonist ivuxolimab. DNA of the CDR3: TGTGCCAGCAGCGTCGACACAGATACGCAGTATTTT. This translates into CASSVDTDTQYF.